The TCR beta chain described here comes from a study of blood T cell repertoires in COVID-19. As handled by the study authors: Amplification of reference gene primers provided the estimated nucleated cell counts. Sequenced by immunoSEQ multiplex PCR; TCRdb stores in-frame clones only, minus some. The DNA was the basis for D and trimming; V, J and clone size are from that table. The data show around 92,000 clones, more than 80% seen once. This sequence originates from a woman older than 75 with acute or convalescent COVID-19. The specimen sequenced was peripheral blood.

Here the CDR3 DNA reads TGTGCCAGTAGTGCCGGACAGGGGGCTCGCGGTGAAAAACTGTTTTTT. Residues: CASSAGQGARGEKLFF. The V gene is TRBV19, the J gene TRBJ1-4; 11 bases align to TRBD1. Germline CDR1 LNHDA, CDR2 SQIVND (reference sequence). V trimming: 5 bases; J trimming: 7 bases; junction bases outside the gene matches: 9. This CDR3 is 16 amino acids long.